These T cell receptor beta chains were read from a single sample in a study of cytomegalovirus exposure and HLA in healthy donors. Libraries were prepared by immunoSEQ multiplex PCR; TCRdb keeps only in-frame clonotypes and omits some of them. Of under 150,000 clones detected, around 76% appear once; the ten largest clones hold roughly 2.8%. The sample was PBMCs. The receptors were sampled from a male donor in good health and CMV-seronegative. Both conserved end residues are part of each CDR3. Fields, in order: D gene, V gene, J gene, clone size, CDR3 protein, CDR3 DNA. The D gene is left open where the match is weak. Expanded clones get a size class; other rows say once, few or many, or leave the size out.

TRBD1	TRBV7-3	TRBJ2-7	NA	CASSLSRGQRRLEQYF	TGTGCCAGCAGCTTATCTCGGGGACAGAGACGCCTTGAGCAGTACTTC
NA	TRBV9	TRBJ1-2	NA	CASSANRAWGYTF	TGTGCCAGCAGCGCCAACAGGGCGTGGGGCTACACCTTC
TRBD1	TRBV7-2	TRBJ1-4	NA	CASSRDSNEKLFF	TGTGCCAGCAGCCGGGACAGTAATGAAAAACTGTTTTTT
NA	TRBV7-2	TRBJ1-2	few	CASSLVGGPNYGYTF	TGTGCCAGCAGCTTAGTGGGGGGGCCTAACTATGGCTACACCTTC
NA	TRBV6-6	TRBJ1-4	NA	CASSYSNDRGEKLFF	TGTGCCAGCAGTTACTCGAATGATAGGGGTGAAAAACTGTTTTTT
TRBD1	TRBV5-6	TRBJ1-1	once	CASSRGRGLRNTEAFF	TGTGCCAGCAGCCGTGGCAGGGGGCTAAGGAACACTGAAGCTTTCTTT
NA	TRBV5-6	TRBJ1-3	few	CASSFGDGAGSGNTIYF	TGTGCCAGCAGCTTCGGGGACGGCGCGGGGTCTGGAAACACCATATATTTT
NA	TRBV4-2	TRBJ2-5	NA	CASSGRPGETQYF	TGTGCCAGCAGTGGAAGGCCCGGGGAGACCCAGTACTTC
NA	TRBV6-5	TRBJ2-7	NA	CASKRGSGHEQYF	TGTGCCAGTAAGAGGGGTAGCGGACACGAGCAGTACTTC
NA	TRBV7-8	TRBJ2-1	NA	CASSHRTESYNEQFF	TGTGCCAGCAGCCACAGGACCGAAAGCTACAATGAGCAGTTCTTC
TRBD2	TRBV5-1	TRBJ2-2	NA	CASSLAASGSTGELFF	TGCGCCAGCAGCTTGGCGGCTAGCGGGAGTACCGGGGAGCTGTTTTTT
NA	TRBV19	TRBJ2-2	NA	CASRPGAANTGELFF	TGTGCCAGTAGGCCGGGAGCGGCGAACACCGGGGAGCTGTTTTTT
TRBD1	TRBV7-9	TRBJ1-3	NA	CASSSGTGAYSGNTIYF	TGTGCCAGCAGCTCCGGGACAGGCGCCTACTCTGGAAACACCATATATTTT
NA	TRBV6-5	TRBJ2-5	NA	CASSYSGVAETQYF	TGTGCCAGCAGTTACTCAGGGGTGGCGGAGACCCAGTACTTC
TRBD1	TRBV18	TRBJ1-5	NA	CASSPLGGTGEGIAQHF	TGTGCCAGCTCACCACTTGGCGGGACAGGGGAGGGGATAGCCCAGCATTTT
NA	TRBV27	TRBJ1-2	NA	CASSWASVPPASSYTF	TGTGCCAGCAGTTGGGCCTCGGTCCCGCCCGCGTCTAGCTACACCTTC
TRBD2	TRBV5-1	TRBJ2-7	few	CASSSLAGGRSYEQYF	TGCGCCAGCAGCTCACTAGCGGGAGGTAGGTCCTACGAGCAGTACTTC
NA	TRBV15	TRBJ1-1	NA	CATSRETGEAFF	TGTGCCACCAGCAGAGAAACGGGAGAAGCTTTCTTT
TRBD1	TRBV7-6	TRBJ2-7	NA	CASSSTQGGEQYF	TGTGCCAGCAGCTCGACACAGGGGGGCGAGCAGTACTTC
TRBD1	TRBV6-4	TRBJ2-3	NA	CASSDSPGQGPTDTQYF	TGTGCCAGCAGTGACTCGCCGGGACAGGGCCCCACAGATACGCAGTATTTT
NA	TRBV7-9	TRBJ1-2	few	CASSLTGTMEGYTF	TGTGCCAGCAGCTTAACAGGGACTATGGAGGGCTACACCTTC
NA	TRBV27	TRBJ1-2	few	CASSPRGRAHGYTF	TGTGCCAGCAGTCCCAGAGGGAGGGCCCATGGCTACACCTTC
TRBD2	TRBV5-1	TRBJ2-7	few	CASSLAAGGTYEQYF	TGCGCCAGCAGCTTGGCAGCGGGGGGTACCTACGAGCAGTACTTC
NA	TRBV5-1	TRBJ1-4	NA	CASSPIIGGGNEKLFF	TGCGCCAGCAGCCCAATCATTGGGGGAGGTAATGAAAAACTGTTTTTT
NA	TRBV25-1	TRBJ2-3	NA	CASSEYFLRGDTQYF	TGTGCCAGCAGTGAATATTTTCTTCGAGGGGATACGCAGTATTTT
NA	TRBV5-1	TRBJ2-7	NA	CASSLSGSGYYEQYF	TGCGCCAGCAGTCTCTCGGGTAGCGGATACTACGAGCAGTACTTC
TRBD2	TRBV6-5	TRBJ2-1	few	CASSPGGARVGEQFF	TGTGCCAGCAGCCCCGGGGGGGCCAGGGTAGGTGAGCAGTTCTTC
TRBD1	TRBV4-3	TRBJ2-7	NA	CASSHRQGGYEQYF	TGCGCCAGCAGCCACCGACAGGGTGGCTACGAGCAGTACTTC
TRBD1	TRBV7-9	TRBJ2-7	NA	CASRRTGGAYEQYF	TGTGCCAGCAGGCGTACAGGGGGCGCCTACGAGCAGTACTTC
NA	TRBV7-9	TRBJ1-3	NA	CASSPPGQSSGNTIYF	TGTGCCAGCAGCCCACCCGGACAGTCCTCTGGAAACACCATATATTTT
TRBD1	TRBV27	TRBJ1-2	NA	CASSLRQGAAPKGYTF	TGTGCCAGCAGTTTACGACAGGGGGCGGCCCCTAAGGGCTACACCTTC
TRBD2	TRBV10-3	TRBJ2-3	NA	CAIGITSGTYTDTQYF	TGTGCCATCGGAATAACTAGCGGGACTTACACAGATACGCAGTATTTT
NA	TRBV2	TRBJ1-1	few	CASSEGAGMNTEAFF	TGTGCCAGCAGTGAAGGGGCCGGAATGAACACTGAAGCTTTCTTT
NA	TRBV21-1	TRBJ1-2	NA	CASSKVYRGGVCGYTF	TGTGCCAGCAGCAAAGTCTATCGAGGGGGGGTCTGTGGCTACACCTTC
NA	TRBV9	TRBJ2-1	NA	CASSKSTGSGYNEQFF	TGTGCCAGCAGCAAGTCGACCGGGTCCGGGTACAATGAGCAGTTCTTC
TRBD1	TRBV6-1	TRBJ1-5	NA	CASSSDRGNQPQHF	TGTGCCAGCAGTTCCGACAGGGGCAATCAGCCCCAGCATTTT
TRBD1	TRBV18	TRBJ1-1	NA	CASSPSTGSGTEAFF	TGTGCCAGCTCACCTTCGACAGGGTCGGGGACTGAAGCTTTCTTT